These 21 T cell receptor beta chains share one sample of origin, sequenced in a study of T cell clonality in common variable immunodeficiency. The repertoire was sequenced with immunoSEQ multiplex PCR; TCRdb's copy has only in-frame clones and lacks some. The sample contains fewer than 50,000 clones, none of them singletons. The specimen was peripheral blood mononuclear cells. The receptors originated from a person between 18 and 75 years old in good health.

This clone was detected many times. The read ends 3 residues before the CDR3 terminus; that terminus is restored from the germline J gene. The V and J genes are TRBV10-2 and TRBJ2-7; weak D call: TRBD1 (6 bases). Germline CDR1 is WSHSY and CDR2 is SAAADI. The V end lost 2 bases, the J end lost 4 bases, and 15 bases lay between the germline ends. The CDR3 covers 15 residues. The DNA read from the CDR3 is TGCGCCAGCAGTGAGGGGACACGGGGCTCTTACGAG. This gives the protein CASSEGTRGSYE. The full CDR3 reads CASSEGTRGSYEQYF.

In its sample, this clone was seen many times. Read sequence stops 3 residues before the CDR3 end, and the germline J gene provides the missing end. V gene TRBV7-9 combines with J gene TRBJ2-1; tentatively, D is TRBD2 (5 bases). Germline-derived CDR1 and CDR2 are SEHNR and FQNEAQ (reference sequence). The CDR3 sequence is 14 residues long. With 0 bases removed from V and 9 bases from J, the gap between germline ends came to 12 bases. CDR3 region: CASSLALASLEQFF. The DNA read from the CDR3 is TGTGCCAGCAGCTTAGCGCTGGCTAGCCTTGAG.

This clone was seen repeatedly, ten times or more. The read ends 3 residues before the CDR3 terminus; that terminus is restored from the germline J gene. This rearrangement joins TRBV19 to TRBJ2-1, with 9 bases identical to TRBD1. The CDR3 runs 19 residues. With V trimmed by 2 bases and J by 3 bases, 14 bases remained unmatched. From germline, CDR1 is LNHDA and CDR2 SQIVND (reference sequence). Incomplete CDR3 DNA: TGTGCCAGTAGTATACGCGGCGGAACAGGGGGCGAGGTCTACAATGAG. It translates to CASSIRGGTGGEVYNE. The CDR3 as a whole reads CASSIRGGTGGEVYNEQFF. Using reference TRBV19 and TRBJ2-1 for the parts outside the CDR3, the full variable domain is DGGITQSPKYLFRKEGQNVTLSCEQNLNHDAMYWYRQDPGQGLRLIYYSQIVNDFQKGDIAEGYSVSREKKESFPLTVTSAQKNPTAFYLCASSIRGGTGGEVYNEQFFGPGTRLTVL.

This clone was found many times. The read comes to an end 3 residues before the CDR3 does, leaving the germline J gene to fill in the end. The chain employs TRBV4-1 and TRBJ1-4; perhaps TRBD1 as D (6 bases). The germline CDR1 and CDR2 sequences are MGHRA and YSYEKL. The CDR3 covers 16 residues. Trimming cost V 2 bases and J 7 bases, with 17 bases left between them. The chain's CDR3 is CASSQQGGGVAEKLFF. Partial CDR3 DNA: TGCGCCAGCAGCCAACAAGGAGGGGGGGTGGCTGAAAAA.

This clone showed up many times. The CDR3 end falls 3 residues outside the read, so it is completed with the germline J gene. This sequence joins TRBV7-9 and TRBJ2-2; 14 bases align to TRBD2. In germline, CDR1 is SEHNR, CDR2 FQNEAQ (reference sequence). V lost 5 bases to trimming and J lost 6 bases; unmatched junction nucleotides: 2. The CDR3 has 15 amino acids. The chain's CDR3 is CASSQGLAGAGELFF. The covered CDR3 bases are TGTGCCAGCAGCCAGGGACTAGCGGGAGCCGGGGAG.

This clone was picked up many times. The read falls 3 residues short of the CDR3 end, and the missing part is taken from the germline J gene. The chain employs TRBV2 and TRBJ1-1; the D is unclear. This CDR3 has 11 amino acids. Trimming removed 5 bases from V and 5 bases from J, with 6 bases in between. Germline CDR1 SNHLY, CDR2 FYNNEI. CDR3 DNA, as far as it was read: TGTGCCAGCAGTACGGGGACTGAA. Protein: CASSTGTE. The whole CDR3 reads CASSTGTEAFF.

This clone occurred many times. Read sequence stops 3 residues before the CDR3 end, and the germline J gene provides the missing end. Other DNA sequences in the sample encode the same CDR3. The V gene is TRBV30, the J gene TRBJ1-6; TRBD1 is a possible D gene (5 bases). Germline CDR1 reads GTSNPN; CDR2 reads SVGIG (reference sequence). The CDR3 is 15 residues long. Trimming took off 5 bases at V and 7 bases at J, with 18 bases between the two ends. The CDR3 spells CAWVVSGTKNSPLHF. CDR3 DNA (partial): TGTGCCTGGGTTGTGTCCGGGACTAAGAATTCACCC.

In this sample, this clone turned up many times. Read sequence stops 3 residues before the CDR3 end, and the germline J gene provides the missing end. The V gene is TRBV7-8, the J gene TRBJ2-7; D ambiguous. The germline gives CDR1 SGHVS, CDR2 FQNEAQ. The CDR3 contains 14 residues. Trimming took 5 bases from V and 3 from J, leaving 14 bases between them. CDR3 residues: CASSIVLSSYEQYF. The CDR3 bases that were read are TGTGCCAGCAGCATAGTATTATCCAGCTACGAG.

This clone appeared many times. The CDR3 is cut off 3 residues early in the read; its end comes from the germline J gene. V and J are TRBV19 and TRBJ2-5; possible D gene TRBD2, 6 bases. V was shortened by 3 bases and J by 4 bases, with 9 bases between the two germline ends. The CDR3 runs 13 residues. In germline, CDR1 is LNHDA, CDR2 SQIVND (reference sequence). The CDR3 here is CASSIDSGETQYF. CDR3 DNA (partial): TGTGCCAGTAGTATTGATAGCGGAGAGACC.

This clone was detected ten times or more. The part of the CDR3 DNA that was read is TGTGCCAGCAGCCAGGGACTGATGTACCAAGAGACC. Its translation: CASSQGLMYQET. The entire CDR3 is CASSQGLMYQETQYF. The V gene is TRBV3-1 (or the pseudogene TRBV3-2), the J gene TRBJ2-5, with TRBD2 as a possible D gene (6 bases). The CDR3 extends 3 residues past the end of the read, so its final part is completed from the germline J gene. This CDR3 contains 15 residues. V dropped 3 bases and J dropped 0 bases, with 11 bases sitting between them. The germline CDR1 and CDR2 sequences are LGHDT and YNNKEL (reference sequence).

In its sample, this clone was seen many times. CDR3 region: CSVEGGSGRSYTF. Incomplete CDR3 DNA: TGCAGCGTTGAGGGGGGAAGTGGTAGGAGC. The chain employs TRBV29-1 and TRBJ1-2; possibly TRBD1 for D (5 bases). The CDR3 end falls 3 residues outside the read, so it is completed with the germline J gene. The CDR3 is 13 residues long. Per germline, CDR1 SQVTM and CDR2 ANQGSEA.

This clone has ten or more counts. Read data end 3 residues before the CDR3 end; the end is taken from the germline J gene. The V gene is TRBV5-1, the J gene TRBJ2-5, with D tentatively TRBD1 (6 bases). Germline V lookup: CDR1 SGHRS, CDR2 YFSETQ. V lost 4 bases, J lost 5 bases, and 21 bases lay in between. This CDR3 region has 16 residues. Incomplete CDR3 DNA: TGCGCCAGCAGCCGCCCAACGGGACAACTAGGGGAGACC. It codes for CASSRPTGQLGET. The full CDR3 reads CASSRPTGQLGETQYF.

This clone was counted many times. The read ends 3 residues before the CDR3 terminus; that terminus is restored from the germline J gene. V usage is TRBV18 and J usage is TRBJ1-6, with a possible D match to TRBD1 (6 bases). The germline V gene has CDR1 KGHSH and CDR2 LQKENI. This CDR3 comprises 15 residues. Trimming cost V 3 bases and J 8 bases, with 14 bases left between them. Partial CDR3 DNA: TGTGCCAGCTCACCGGGGGCCAATCTTTATTCACCC. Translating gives CASSPGANLYSP. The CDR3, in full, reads CASSPGANLYSPLHF.

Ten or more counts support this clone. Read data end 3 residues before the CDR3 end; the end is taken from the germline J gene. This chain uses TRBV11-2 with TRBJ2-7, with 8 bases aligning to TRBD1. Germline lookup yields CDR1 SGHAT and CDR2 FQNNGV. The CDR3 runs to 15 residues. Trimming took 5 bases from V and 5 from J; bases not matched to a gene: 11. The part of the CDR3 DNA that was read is TGTGCCAGCAGCCAGCAGGGGGCAGAAGGGAACGAG. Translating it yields CASSQQGAEGNE. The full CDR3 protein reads CASSQQGAEGNEQYF.

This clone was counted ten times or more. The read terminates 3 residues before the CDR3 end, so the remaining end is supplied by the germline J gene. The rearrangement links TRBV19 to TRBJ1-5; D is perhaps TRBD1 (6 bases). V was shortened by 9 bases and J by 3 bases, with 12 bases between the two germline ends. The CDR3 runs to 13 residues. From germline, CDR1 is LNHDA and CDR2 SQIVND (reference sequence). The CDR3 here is CASLQGSNQPQHF. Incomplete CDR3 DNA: TGTGCCAGCTTACAGGGTTCCAATCAGCCC.

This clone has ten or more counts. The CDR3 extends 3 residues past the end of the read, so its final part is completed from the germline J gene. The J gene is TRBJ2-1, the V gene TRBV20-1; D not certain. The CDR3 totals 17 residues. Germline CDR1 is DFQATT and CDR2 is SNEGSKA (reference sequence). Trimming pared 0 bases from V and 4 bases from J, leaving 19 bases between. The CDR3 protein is CSARDPTAIPYYNEQFF. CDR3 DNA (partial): TGCAGTGCTAGAGACCCGACTGCCATCCCCTATTACAATGAG.

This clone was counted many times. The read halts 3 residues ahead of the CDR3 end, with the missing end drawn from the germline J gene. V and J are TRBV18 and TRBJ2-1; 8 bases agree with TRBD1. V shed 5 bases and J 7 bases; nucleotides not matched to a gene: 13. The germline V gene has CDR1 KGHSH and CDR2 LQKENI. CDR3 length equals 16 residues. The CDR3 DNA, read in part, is TGTGCCAGCTCAACCGAGCAGGGGGCCTACCTTAATGAG. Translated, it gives CASSTEQGAYLNE. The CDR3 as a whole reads CASSTEQGAYLNEQFF.

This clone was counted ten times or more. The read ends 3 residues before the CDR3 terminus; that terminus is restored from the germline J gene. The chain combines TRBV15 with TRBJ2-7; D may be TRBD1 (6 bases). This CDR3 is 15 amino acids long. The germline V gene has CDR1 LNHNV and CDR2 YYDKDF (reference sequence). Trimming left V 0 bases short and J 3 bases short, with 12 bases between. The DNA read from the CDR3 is TGTGCCACCAGCAGAGATATGGACAGAAACTACGAG. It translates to CATSRDMDRNYE. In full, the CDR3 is CATSRDMDRNYEQYF.

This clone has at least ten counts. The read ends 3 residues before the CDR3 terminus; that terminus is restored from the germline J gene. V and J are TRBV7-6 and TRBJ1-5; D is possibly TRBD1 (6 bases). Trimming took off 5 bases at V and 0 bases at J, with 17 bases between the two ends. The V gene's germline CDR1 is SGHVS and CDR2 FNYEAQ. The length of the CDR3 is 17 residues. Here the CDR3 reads CASSAAHGTYSNQPQHF. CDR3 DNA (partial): TGTGCCAGCAGCGCCGCTCATGGGACATATAGCAATCAGCCC.

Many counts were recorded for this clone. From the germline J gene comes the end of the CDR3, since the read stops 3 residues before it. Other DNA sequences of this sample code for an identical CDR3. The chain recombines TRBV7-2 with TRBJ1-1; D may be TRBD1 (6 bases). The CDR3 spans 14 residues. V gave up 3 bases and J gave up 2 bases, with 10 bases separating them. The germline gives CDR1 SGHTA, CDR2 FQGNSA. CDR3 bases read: TGTGCCAGCAGCTTTCGCGGGGGCAACACTGAA. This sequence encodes CASSFRGGNTE. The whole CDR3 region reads CASSFRGGNTEAFF.

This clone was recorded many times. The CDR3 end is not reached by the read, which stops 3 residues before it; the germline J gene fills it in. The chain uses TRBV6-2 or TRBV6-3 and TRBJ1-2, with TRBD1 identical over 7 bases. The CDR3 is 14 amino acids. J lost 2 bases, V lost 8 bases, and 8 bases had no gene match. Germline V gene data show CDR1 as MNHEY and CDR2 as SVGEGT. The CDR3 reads CASWRGHLNYGYTF. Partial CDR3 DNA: TGTGCCAGCTGGAGGGGGCATTTAAACTATGGC.